The present TCR beta chain was sequenced within a study of CXCR4 blockade with PD-1 therapy in pancreatic cancer (dated by TCRdb to between 2019 and 2020). The study in broad terms: The study analyzed resected pancreatic ductal adenocarcinoma using both multiplex immunohistochemistry and TCRbeta immunosequencing, alongside ex vivo slice culture that tested PD-1 and CXCR4 blockade. Two geographically distinct regions were TCR-sequenced from each of roughly six tumors to assess intratumoral heterogeneity.

Using the immunoSEQ Assay at Adaptive Biotechnologies, the researchers immunosequenced TCRbeta CDR3 regions from the extracted DNA. The authors processed their data as follows. To quantify the absolute abundance of each unique TCRbeta CDR3, sequences were collapsed and filtered. Clonality was calculated as 1 minus Pielou's evenness, using only productive in-frame rearrangements. Regional overlap was evaluated by tracking the top 100 nucleotide rearrangements across paired samples, and paired versus unrelated samples were compared using the Morisita index. The immunoSEQ Rearrangement Details tool was used to assess convergence of nucleotide rearrangements onto identical amino acid sequences. TCRdb provides this immuneACCESS table in a form limited to in-frame rearrangements. Some clones are lacking; in checked studies, under half of them reflect an unresolved V gene, and why the rest are absent is not known. That table furnishes V, J and clone size, whereas the DNA furnished D and trimming. The sample data list 3,000 to 4,000 clones, and approximately 50% of these were observed just once. The biggest ten clones account for over 15% of the sample.

What the research found in general, with its limitations: Clonal expansion was observed in tumors, with a mean productive clonality of about 0.15 compared with roughly 0.051 in healthy blood, but no correlation between clonality and survival was found. Because only TCRbeta chains were sequenced, true antigen-specificity overlap of convergent dominant clones was left unconfirmed pending paired alpha-beta single-cell sequencing. A strong correlation was found between the frequency of an amino acid clone and the number of distinct nucleotide rearrangements encoding that clone, which suggests convergent selection driven by common tumor antigens.

This clone is judged medium-sized (0.01 to 0.1%). The target of this receptor is not known. The sample holds no much larger clone one base away, and base qualities are not on file. CDR1 and CDR2 are drawn from the germline V gene: SGHNT, YENEEA. Trimming removed 5 bases from V and 0 bases from J, leaving 13 bases between the germline ends. Inclusive of the bounding cysteine and phenylalanine, the CDR3 is 15 residues long. Just the 45-base CDR3 DNA is kept, in frame starting at base 1. None of the patients whose archived tumor blocks were used had received neoadjuvant therapy prior to resection. In the preserved-tissue arm of the study, roughly 33 surgical resection samples from more than 20 previously untreated pancreatic ductal adenocarcinoma patients were used. For the resection arm, DNA was extracted from ten 5-micron curls of FFPE tumor adjacent to the multiplex immunohistochemistry slide.

The receptor chain draws on TRBV11-3 and TRBJ2-5; the D gene is perhaps TRBD1, on 5 matching bases. Sequenced material: tumor tissue. The TCR was taken from a human donor with pancreatic ductal adenocarcinoma. CDR3 loop: CASSPTVMYQETQYF. The DNA sequence reads TGTGCCAGCAGCCCGACAGTGATGTACCAAGAGACCCAGTACTTC.